This TCR beta chain was obtained from a study of CD8+CD57+ T cells in acquired aplastic anemia. For the study at large: Isolated CD4+ and CD8+ cells, once sorted, yielded DNA averaging roughly 3 ug. The study obtained approximately 11 million reads on average for CD4+ cells from healthy donors.

This clonotype has more than one count but fewer than ten. The antigen is unknown. The template for TCR beta VDJ and CDR3 sequence profiling was genomic DNA. MiXCR, run by TCRdb on the reads, gives a single entry per CDR3 protein. The table lists some 240,000 distinct CDR3 sequences, 34% of them singletons. Trimming removed 6 bases from V and 6 bases from J, with 19 bases in between. CDR3 size: 15 residues. Germline V lookup: CDR1 LNHDA, CDR2 SQIVND (reference sequence). Broader study findings: In CD8+ cells, Simpson's diversity showed no significant difference between patients and controls. Shared by patients and controls, approximately 28 CD8+ CDR3s were abundant in patients.

V and J are TRBV19 and TRBJ2-3, with D perhaps being TRBD1 or TRBD2 (6 bases each). The sequence came from a human donor in good health, serving as a control. Material: sorted CD4+, CD8+, or CD8+CD57+ T cells (not recorded which) from PBMCs. CDR3 sequence reads: CASRPFLGGPDTQYF. In DNA, the CDR3 is TGTGCCAGTAGGCCTTTCTTGGGGGGCCCCGATACGCAGTATTTT.